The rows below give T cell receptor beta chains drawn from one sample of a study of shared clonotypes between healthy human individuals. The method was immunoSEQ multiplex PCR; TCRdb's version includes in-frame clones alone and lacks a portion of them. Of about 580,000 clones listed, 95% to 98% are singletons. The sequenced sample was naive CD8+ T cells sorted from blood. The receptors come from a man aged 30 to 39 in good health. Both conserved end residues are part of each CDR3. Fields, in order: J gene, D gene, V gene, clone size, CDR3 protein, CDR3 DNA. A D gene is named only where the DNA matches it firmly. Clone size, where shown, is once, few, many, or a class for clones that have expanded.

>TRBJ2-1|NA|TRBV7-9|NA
CATPDTGDNEQFF
TGTGCCACCCCAGACACAGGAGACAATGAGCAGTTCTTC
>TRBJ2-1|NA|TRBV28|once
CASSFDRSSYNEQFF
TGTGCCAGCAGTTTTGATCGGAGCTCCTACAATGAGCAGTTCTTC
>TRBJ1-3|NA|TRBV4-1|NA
CASSQDPSSGNTIYF
TGCGCCAGCAGCCAAGATCCCAGCTCTGGAAACACCATATATTTT
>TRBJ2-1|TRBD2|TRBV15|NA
CATSLRTSNNEQFF
TGTGCCACCAGCTTAAGGACTAGCAACAATGAGCAGTTCTTC
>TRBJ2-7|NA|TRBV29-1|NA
CSVGRDPSGEQYF
TGCAGCGTTGGTCGGGACCCCTCGGGCGAGCAGTACTTC
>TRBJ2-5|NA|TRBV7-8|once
CASSSKVDQETQYF
TGTGCCAGCAGCTCAAAGGTGGATCAAGAGACCCAGTACTTC
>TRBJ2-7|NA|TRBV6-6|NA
CASLDIAYEQYF
TGTGCCAGCCTAGACATAGCCTACGAGCAGTACTTC
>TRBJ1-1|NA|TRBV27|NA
CASSSPGANTEAFF
TGTGCCAGCAGTTCACCAGGGGCGAACACTGAAGCTTTCTTT
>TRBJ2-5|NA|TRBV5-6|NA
CASSPTGKETQYF
TGTGCCAGCAGCCCTACAGGGAAAGAGACCCAGTACTTC
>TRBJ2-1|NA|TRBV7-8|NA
CASSLALRGEQFF
TGTGCCAGCAGCTTAGCGCTCCGGGGTGAGCAGTTCTTC
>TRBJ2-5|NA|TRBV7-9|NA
CASSSGELETQYF
TGTGCCAGCAGTTCAGGGGAACTGGAGACCCAGTACTTC
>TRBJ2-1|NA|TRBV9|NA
CASSVSGYNEQFF
TGTGCCAGCAGCGTCTCAGGATACAATGAGCAGTTCTTC
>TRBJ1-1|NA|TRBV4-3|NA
CASSQDGGLAEAFF
TGCGCCAGCAGCCAAGATGGAGGGTTGGCTGAAGCTTTCTTT
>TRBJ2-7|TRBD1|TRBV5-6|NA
CASSSKRTGVYEQYF
TGTGCCAGCAGTTCCAAACGGACAGGGGTCTACGAGCAGTACTTC
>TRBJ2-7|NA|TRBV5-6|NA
CASSLGDPSYEQYF
TGTGCCAGCAGCTTGGGGGACCCCTCCTACGAGCAGTACTTC
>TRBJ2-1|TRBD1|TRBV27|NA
CASSPDRSEQFF
TGTGCCAGCAGTCCGGACAGGTCAGAGCAGTTCTTC
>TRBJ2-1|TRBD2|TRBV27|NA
CASSLLAGREEQFF
TGTGCCAGCAGTTTACTAGCGGGAAGGGAGGAGCAGTTCTTC
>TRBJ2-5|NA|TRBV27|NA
CASSSQSQETQYF
TGTGCCAGCAGTTCTCAGTCCCAAGAGACCCAGTACTTC
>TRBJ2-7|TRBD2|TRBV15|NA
CATSRDLGSGRYEQYF
TGTGCCACCAGCAGAGACCTTGGTAGCGGGAGATACGAGCAGTACTTC
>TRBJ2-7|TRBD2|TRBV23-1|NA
CASSPGGTPYEQYF
TGCGCCAGCAGTCCGGGGGGTACCCCCTACGAGCAGTACTTC
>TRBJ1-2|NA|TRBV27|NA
CASSLSRRGTNYGYTF
TGTGCCAGCAGTTTATCTCGGAGGGGAACTAACTATGGCTACACCTTC
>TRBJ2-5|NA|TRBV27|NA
CASSLLSARAQETQYF
TGTGCCAGCAGTTTATTGTCGGCCAGGGCCCAAGAGACCCAGTACTTC
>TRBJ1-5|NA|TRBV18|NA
CASSPGQGVNQPQHF
TGTGCCAGCTCACCCGGGCAGGGAGTCAATCAGCCCCAGCATTTT
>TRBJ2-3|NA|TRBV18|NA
CASSPMVSPDTQYF
TGTGCCAGCTCACCAATGGTATCCCCAGATACGCAGTATTTT
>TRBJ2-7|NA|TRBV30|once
CACRETYEQYF
TGTGCCTGCCGGGAGACCTACGAGCAGTACTTC
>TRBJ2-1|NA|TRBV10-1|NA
CASSDPGVSYNEQFF
TGCGCCAGCAGTGACCCAGGGGTGTCCTACAATGAGCAGTTCTTC
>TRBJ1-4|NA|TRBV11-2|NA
CASSHPLRHNEKLFF
TGTGCCAGCAGCCACCCTTTACGGCATAATGAAAAACTGTTTTTT
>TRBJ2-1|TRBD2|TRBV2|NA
CASSEAGASYNEQFF
TGTGCCAGCAGCGAAGCGGGGGCCTCCTACAATGAGCAGTTCTTC
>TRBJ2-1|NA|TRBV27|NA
CASGRVRNEQFF
TGTGCCAGCGGAAGGGTTCGCAATGAGCAGTTCTTC